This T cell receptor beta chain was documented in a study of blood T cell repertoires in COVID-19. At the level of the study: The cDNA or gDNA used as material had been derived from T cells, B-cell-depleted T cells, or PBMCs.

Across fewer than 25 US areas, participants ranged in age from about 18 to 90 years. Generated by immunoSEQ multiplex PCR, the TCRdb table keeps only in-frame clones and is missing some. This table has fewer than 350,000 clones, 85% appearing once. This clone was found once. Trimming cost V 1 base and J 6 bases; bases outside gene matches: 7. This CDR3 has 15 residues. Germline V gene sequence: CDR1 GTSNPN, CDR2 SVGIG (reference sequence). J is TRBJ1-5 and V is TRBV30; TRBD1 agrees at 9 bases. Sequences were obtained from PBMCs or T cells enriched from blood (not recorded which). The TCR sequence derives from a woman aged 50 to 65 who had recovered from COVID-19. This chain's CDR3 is CAWSALGQGGQPQHF. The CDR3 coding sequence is TGTGCCTGGAGTGCCCTGGGACAGGGCGGTCAGCCCCAGCATTTT.